The 11 T cell receptor beta chains reported below all come from one sample, sequenced in a study of cytomegalovirus exposure and HLA in healthy donors. 60 Vbeta and 13 Jbeta primers were used in PCR. Profiling relied on immunoSEQ multiplex PCR, and the TCRdb table lists in-frame clones only, not all of them. The sample has roughly 100,000 clones; around 70% are singletons. The sample was PBMCs. The receptors come from a man aged 40-50 years in good health and CMV-seronegative.

The chain uses TRBV5-4 and TRBJ1-5, with 7 bases that match TRBD1. With 4 bases clipped from V and 0 bases from J, the junction kept 4 bases outside the gene matches. The CDR3 extends over 15 amino acids. Per the germline V gene, CDR1 is SGHNT and CDR2 is YYREEE (reference sequence). CDR3: CASSRGQDSNQPQHF. The CDR3, as DNA: TGTGCCAGCAGCCGAGGACAGGATAGCAATCAGCCCCAGCATTTT.

Points on this clone: Other nucleotide sequences from this sample produce the same CDR3. For the CDR3, the DNA is TGCAGCGTGGGAGGGAGCTCCTACGAGCAGTACTTC. Protein: CSVGGSSYEQYF. The chain combines TRBV29-1 with TRBJ2-7, with 7 bases identical to TRBD2. J was trimmed by 0 bases and V by 6 bases; bases with no gene match: 2. The CDR3 is 12 amino acids. Germline V gives CDR1 SQVTM, CDR2 ANQGSEA.

This clone occurred once. The J gene is TRBJ2-5, the V gene TRBV5-4; D perhaps matches TRBD1 (6 bases). Trimming removed 0 bases from V and 5 bases from J, with 11 bases in between. The CDR3 runs 14 residues. In germline, CDR1 is SGHNT, CDR2 YYREEE (reference sequence). The DNA for the CDR3 is TGTGCCAGCAGCTTGGCAGGGGTTGGGGAGACCCAGTACTTC. This gives the protein CASSLAGVGETQYF. The full variable domain, rest sourced from reference TRBV5-4 and TRBJ2-5, is ETGVTQSPTHLIKTRGQQVTLRCSSQSGHNTVSWYQQALGQGPQFIFQYYREEENGRGNFPPRFSGLQFPNYSSELNVNALELDDSALYLCASSLAGVGETQYFGPGTRLLVL.

This clone was recorded a few times. This rearrangement joins TRBV9 to TRBJ2-7, with no clear D. Germline assignment: CDR1 SGDLS and CDR2 YYNGEE. V lost 0 bases and J 2 bases, leaving 12 bases between the germline ends. The CDR3 extends over 15 amino acids. CDR3 nucleotide sequence: TGTGCCAGCAGCGTAGATTACTCGAGAGCCTACGAGCAGTACTTC. This sequence encodes CASSVDYSRAYEQYF.

The V and J genes are TRBV10-1 and TRBJ2-7; TRBD1 matches at 7 bases. The CDR3 has 15 residues. Trimming cost V 4 bases and J 2 bases; bases outside gene matches: 8. From germline, CDR1 is WNHNN and CDR2 SYGVQD (reference sequence). The DNA for the CDR3 is TGCGCCAGCAGTGGGGGGACAGCACGGACCTACGAGCAGTACTTC. This sequence encodes CASSGGTARTYEQYF.

V and J are TRBV7-9 and TRBJ1-1; D may be TRBD1 (6 bases). The germline V gene encodes CDR1 SEHNR and CDR2 FQNEAQ (reference sequence). The CDR3 loop spans 13 amino acids. V shed 5 bases and J shed 3 bases, with 10 bases lying between them. CDR3 sequence (DNA): TGTGCCAGCAGCGCCTCAGGGGACACTGAAGCTTTCTTT. It codes for CASSASGDTEAFF.

This chain links TRBV7-9 with TRBJ1-4; D gene ambiguous. The CDR3 runs 14 residues. Trimming shortened V by 5 bases and J by 4 bases, and 11 bases separated the two germline ends. Germline V gene data show CDR1 as SEHNR and CDR2 as FQNEAQ (reference sequence). Written as DNA, the CDR3 is TGTGCCAGCAGCGAGGGAGAAATTAATGAAAAACTGTTTTTT. This codes for CASSEGEINEKLFF.

The rearrangement joins TRBV6-1 to TRBJ1-3; D might be TRBD1 (6 bases). Germline values: CDR1 MNHNS, CDR2 SASEGT. The CDR3 spans 14 residues. Trimming shortened V by 4 bases and J by 4 bases, and 11 bases separated the two germline ends. The CDR3 region is CASSAWGQGNTIYF. DNA of the CDR3: TGTGCCAGCAGTGCATGGGGACAAGGAAACACCATATATTTT.

The rearrangement uses TRBV7-8 and TRBJ1-5; D is undetermined. This CDR3 region has 13 residues. Trimming stripped 5 bases from V and 0 bases from J, with 5 bases between. The germline V gene has CDR1 SGHVS and CDR2 FQNEAQ. CDR3 region: CASSPHSNQPQHF. In nucleotides, the CDR3 is TGTGCCAGCAGCCCCCATAGCAATCAGCCCCAGCATTTT.

The chain has TRBV10-2 and TRBJ2-7; 8 bases are a match to TRBD1. The germline V gene encodes CDR1 WSHSY and CDR2 SAAADI. Germline trimming cut 8 bases from V and 0 bases from J; bases unmatched to any gene: 3. The CDR3 is made up of 13 amino acids. The CDR3 loop is CASGDRGSYEQYF. The CDR3 DNA reads TGCGCCAGCGGCGACAGGGGCTCCTACGAGCAGTACTTC.

The gene calls are TRBV19 and TRBJ1-1, with D possibly being TRBD1 (6 bases). The CDR3 covers 16 residues. Deletions cut 10 bases from V and 4 bases from J, with 25 bases between. From germline, CDR1 is LNHDA and CDR2 SQIVND (reference sequence). The CDR3 reads CATLRQATLVGTEAFF. DNA of the CDR3: TGTGCCACCCTGCGACAGGCCACTTTGGTTGGCACTGAAGCTTTCTTT.